This TCR beta chain derives from a study of T-cell reconstitution after alpha-beta-depleted transplantation in children (dated by TCRdb to 2016 to 2017). Broadly, across the study: T-cell immune reconstitution after TCRalphabeta/CD19-depleted allogeneic hematopoietic cell transplantation in children was quantitatively tracked in the study by means of TCR repertoire profiling.

V loses 0 bases of germline sequence and J loses 7 bases, and the interval between the two ends is 17 bases. From its cysteine to its phenylalanine, the CDR3 spans 16 amino acids. Solely the CDR3 DNA is kept, with 48 bases framed from the first base. The germline V gene (reference sequence) supplies CDR1 SEHNR and CDR2 FQNEAQ. Study-level results and caveats: Over the following months the frequencies of hyperexpanded clones went down, and after one year T-cell counts and TCRbeta diversity were mostly credited to newly produced T cells. In some patients, the high TCRbeta diversity seen at day 60 was put down to recipient T cells and intrathymic progenitors that had survived conditioning. The apparently early recovery of alphabetaT-cell counts about two months after transplant reportedly depended on only several hundred rapidly expanded clones that came from non-depleted graft cells.

The library was produced with PCR. TCRdb shows the sequencer as Illumina HiSeq 2500. TCR libraries were prepared with molecular barcoding, using unique molecular identifiers to normalize TCRbeta repertoire quantification. TCRdb reanalyzed the raw reads on its own, using fastp at Q25 for trimming and MiXCR for clone calling, and kept in-frame beta chains. Entries are consolidated by CDR3 protein sequence, retaining the most common genes and DNA. The sample data list around 670,000 distinct CDR3 sequences, and roughly 14% of these were observed just once. The ten largest clonotypes hold 0.79% of the sample. Comments on this clonotype: What this receptor recognizes is not known. One base away there is no much larger clone; base qualities are not given.

The sample's treatment or condition label is to be understood as: allogeneic hematopoietic cell transplantation with graft depleted of TCRalphabeta T cells and CD19 B cells. The children who served as transplant recipients had been given grafts of TCRalphabeta/CD19-depleted allogeneic hematopoietic cells. Here the chain combines TRBV7-9 and TRBJ2-3, with the D gene not confidently named. This clonotype was obtained from a girl between 2 and 10 years old with congenital amegakaryocytic thrombocytopenia, due to receive a stem cell transplant. This specimen was PBMCs, taken before TCRalphabeta/CD19-depleted stem cell transplant. The DNA reads as follows: TGTGCCAGCAGCTTAGCGGGTGCACTCCTTAGAAATACGCAGTATTTT. Its translation reads: CASSLAGALLRNTQYF.